The sequence of this TCR beta chain was determined in a study of T cell responses to AZD1222 COVID-19 vaccine. Findings and limits, study-wide: Every sample of the repertoires postdated the peak T cell response.

Libraries were prepared by immunoSEQ multiplex PCR; TCRdb keeps only in-frame clonotypes and omits some of them. This repertoire shows roughly 150,000 clones, approximately 90% found once; its top ten account for approximately 1.8%. Points on this clone: Its antigen is unknown.

Germline lookup yields CDR1 SGDLS and CDR2 YYNGEE. The CDR3 has 13 residues. Trimming left V 0 bases short and J 7 bases short, with 11 bases between. The source of this sequence is an adult in good health. The J gene is TRBJ2-7, the V gene TRBV9; D gene ambiguous. Here the sequenced sample was peripheral blood, taken on day 0 of AZD1222 vaccination. The CDR3 bases are TGTGCCAGCAGCGTAGGCCCCTATTCTGAGCAGTACTTC. This gives the protein CASSVGPYSEQYF.